Below are 32 T cell receptor beta chains sequenced from a single sample in a study of blood T cell repertoires in COVID-19. This table comes from immunoSEQ multiplex PCR, and its TCRdb copy is limited to in-frame clones, with some not included. The sample shows some 73,000 clones, about 86% of them seen only once. The sequenced material came from peripheral blood. The receptors here all came from a human donor in a cohort sampled during active COVID-19.

This chain joins TRBV28 and TRBJ2-3; D is ambiguous. Trimming took 3 bases from V and 0 from J, leaving 10 bases between them. The CDR3 extends over 15 amino acids. The germline V gene encodes CDR1 MDHEN and CDR2 SYDVKM. The CDR3 protein is CASSLRGSSTDTQYF. Here the CDR3 DNA reads TGTGCCAGCAGTTTGCGCGGCTCTAGCACAGATACGCAGTATTTT.

The rearrangement joins TRBV11-3 to TRBJ2-5; TRBD2 is a possible D gene (5 bases). Germline CDR1 SGHNT, CDR2 YENEEA. CDR3 size: 12 residues. Trimming cost V 2 bases and J 5 bases, with 6 bases left between them. The CDR3 is CASSLRTETQYF. The CDR3 DNA is TGTGCCAGCAGCTTAAGGACTGAGACCCAGTACTTC.

This chain links TRBV10-3 with TRBJ2-3; 9 positions agree with TRBD2. The V gene's germline CDR1 is ENHRY and CDR2 SYGVKD. V lost 0 bases, J lost 1 base, and 2 bases stayed unmatched. The CDR3 sequence is 16 residues long. The CDR3 sequence is CAISESSGGRTDTQYF. The CDR3 DNA follows: TGTGCCATCAGTGAGTCAAGCGGGGGGCGCACAGATACGCAGTATTTT.

The rearrangement links TRBV2 to TRBJ2-5, with no clear D. The CDR3 contains 12 residues. Germline CDR1 is SNHLY and CDR2 is FYNNEI. The V end lost 2 bases, the J end lost 4 bases, and 5 bases lay between the germline ends. The CDR3, as DNA: TGTGCCAGCAGTGAAAGGAGAGAGACCCAGTACTTC. Amino acid sequence: CASSERRETQYF.

The J gene is TRBJ1-2, the V gene TRBV28; 9 positions match TRBD1. V was pared by 6 bases and J by 5 bases, with 1 base of the junction left unmatched. In germline, CDR1 is MDHEN, CDR2 SYDVKM. The CDR3 totals 12 residues. CDR3: CASRGTGYGYTF. CDR3 in DNA: TGTGCCAGCAGGGGGACAGGGTATGGCTACACCTTC.

The rearrangement joins TRBV23-1 to TRBJ1-2; 9 nucleotides match TRBD1. TRBV23-1 is an open reading frame, and its role is uncertain. The CDR3 contains 17 residues. Unmatched junction bases numbered 10, after V lost 1 base and J lost 4 bases. This chain's CDR3 is CASSQWRGQGRIYGYTF. In nucleotides, the CDR3 is TGCGCCAGCAGTCAATGGAGAGGACAGGGGAGGATCTATGGCTACACCTTC.

Notes on this clone: The identical CDR3 is also encoded by other nucleotide sequences in the sample. In DNA form, the CDR3 reads TGCGCCAGCAGCTTGGAGGGGGCCAAAAATGAAAAACTGTTTTTT. Protein product: CASSLEGAKNEKLFF. The chain links TRBV5-1 to TRBJ1-4; 7 bases fit TRBD1. This CDR3 spans 15 amino acids. Germline V CDR1 and CDR2: SGHRS, YFSETQ. Unmatched junction bases numbered 4, after V lost 0 bases and J lost 5 bases.

This chain links TRBV6-2 or TRBV6-3 with TRBJ2-3; 16 nucleotides align to TRBD2. V was pared by 5 bases and J by 3 bases, with 5 bases of the junction left unmatched. CDR3 size: 17 residues. The germline V gene encodes CDR1 MNHEY and CDR2 SVGEGT. CDR3 nucleotides: TGTGCCAGCAGTGGGACTAGCGGGGGGGCAGGTACAGATACGCAGTATTTT. This encodes CASSGTSGGAGTDTQYF.

The V and J genes are TRBV9 and TRBJ2-7; D gene uncertain. The V end was cut by 5 bases, the J end by 3 bases, with 15 bases between. The CDR3 length is 14 residues. CDR1 SGDLS and CDR2 YYNGEE come from the germline V gene. CDR3 sequence (DNA): TGTGCCAGCAGTGCCTCCGACACCGGCTACGAGCAGTACTTC. This sequence encodes CASSASDTGYEQYF.

The chain links TRBV7-2 to TRBJ2-3; TRBD2 matches at 14 bases. V gave up 4 bases and J gave up 2 bases; unmatched junction bases: 5. The CDR3 spans 17 residues. CDR1 is SGHTA and CDR2 is FQGNSA in the germline V gene. CDR3 loop: CASSWTSGGSPTDTQYF. The CDR3 DNA reads TGTGCCAGCAGCTGGACTAGCGGGGGGTCCCCCACAGATACGCAGTATTTT.

The chain joins TRBV2 to TRBJ2-5; D remains unclear. This CDR3 is built from 14 residues. Between the trimmed V and J ends, which lost 4 bases and 7 bases, there was a span of 16 bases. Looked up from germline, CDR1 is SNHLY and CDR2 is FYNNEI. CDR3 in amino acids: CASSVSNSIATQYF. CDR3 coding DNA: TGTGCCAGCAGTGTATCGAACAGTATTGCGACCCAGTACTTC.

This chain links TRBV4-2 with TRBJ1-3; possibly TRBD1 for D (6 bases). The germline gives CDR1 LGHNA, CDR2 YNFKEQ. The CDR3 is 17 amino acids. Trimming shortened V by 0 bases and J by 0 bases, and 12 bases separated the two germline ends. The CDR3 coding sequence is TGTGCCAGCAGCCAAGAAGGCACAGGGAGCTCTGGAAACACCATATATTTT. It yields the protein CASSQEGTGSSGNTIYF.

V and J are TRBV9 and TRBJ1-2; D unresolved. Trimming pared 7 bases from V and 3 bases from J, leaving 13 bases between. This CDR3 spans 13 amino acids. The germline V gene has CDR1 SGDLS and CDR2 YYNGEE. The CDR3 loop is CASGRGNDYGYTF. CDR3 bases: TGTGCCAGCGGAAGAGGGAACGACTATGGCTACACCTTC. Full variable domain (outside the CDR3, taken from reference TRBV9 and TRBJ1-2): DSGVTQTPKHLITATGQRVTLRCSPRSGDLSVYWYQQSLDQGLQFLIQYYNGEERAKGNILERFSAQQFPDLHSELNLSSLELGDSALYFCASGRGNDYGYTFGSGTRLTVV.

The genes are TRBV5-1 and TRBJ2-1, with D uncertain. V was clipped by 0 bases and J by 8 bases, with 3 bases between them. The CDR3 runs 11 residues. The V gene's germline CDR1 is SGHRS and CDR2 YFSETQ. The CDR3 spells CASSLAYEQFF. The CDR3, as DNA: TGCGCCAGCAGCTTGGCCTATGAGCAGTTCTTC.

The J gene is TRBJ2-7, the V gene TRBV27; TRBD2 matches 8 bases. Germline-derived CDR1 and CDR2 are MNHEY and SMNVEV (reference sequence). The CDR3 length is 15 residues. The ends lost 4 bases at V and 0 bases at J; junction bases unmatched: 5. CDR3 protein: CASSSSGGNSYEQYF. As DNA, the CDR3 is TGTGCCAGCAGTTCCAGCGGGGGAAACTCCTACGAGCAGTACTTC.

This chain joins TRBV6-2 or TRBV6-3 and TRBJ1-4, with D unresolved. V was clipped by 0 bases and J by 7 bases, with 12 bases between them. Germline loops: CDR1 MNHEY, CDR2 SVGEGT. The CDR3 is made up of 15 amino acids. The chain's CDR3 is CASSYSSFRGEKLFF. Here the CDR3 DNA reads TGTGCCAGCAGTTACTCGTCCTTTCGGGGTGAAAAACTGTTTTTT.

The V gene is TRBV10-3, the J gene TRBJ1-2; 9 bases map to TRBD1. The CDR3 runs 17 residues. J gave up 0 bases and V 5 bases, and 10 bases lay outside the gene matches. Germline CDR1 reads ENHRY; CDR2 reads SYGVKD. The CDR3 protein is CAISPGTGRITNYGYTF. In DNA, the CDR3 is TGTGCCATCAGTCCAGGGACAGGGAGAATTACTAACTATGGCTACACCTTC.

The V call is TRBV3-1 (or the pseudogene TRBV3-2), the J call TRBJ2-7, with no clear D. From germline, CDR1 is LGHDT and CDR2 YNNKEL (reference sequence). The CDR3 is 12 amino acids. Between the trimmed V and J ends, which lost 0 bases and 6 bases, there was a span of 6 bases. CDR3 nucleotide sequence: TGTGCCAGCAGCCAAGATTTCGGCGAGCAGTACTTC. Its translation: CASSQDFGEQYF.

The chain links TRBV28 to TRBJ1-2; D is uncertain. This CDR3 has 11 residues. Trimming left V 3 bases short and J 8 bases short, with 7 bases between. Germline V CDR1 and CDR2: MDHEN, SYDVKM. Here the CDR3 reads CASSFGPGYTF. Written as DNA, the CDR3 is TGTGCCAGCAGTTTTGGGCCCGGCTACACCTTC.

The CDR3 spells CASSQGVSSTGAYEQYF. For the CDR3, the DNA is TGCGCCAGCAGCCAAGGAGTAAGTTCGACAGGGGCCTACGAGCAGTACTTC. This chain connects TRBV4-1 to TRBJ2-7; 8 nucleotides align to TRBD1. V was pared by 1 base and J by 2 bases, with 10 bases of the junction left unmatched. The CDR3 is 17 residues long. Germline-derived CDR1 and CDR2 are MGHRA and YSYEKL.

The J gene is TRBJ2-3, the V gene TRBV10-3, with a tentative D call TRBD2 (6 bases). The CDR3 contains 12 residues. CDR1 and CDR2 from the germline V gene are ENHRY and SYGVKD. Trimming left V 8 bases short and J 2 bases short, with 8 bases between. The CDR3 protein is CAIGGTTDTQYF. The CDR3 DNA reads as TGTGCCATCGGAGGGACCACAGATACGCAGTATTTT.

The chain employs TRBV19 and TRBJ2-1; D is uncertain. This CDR3 comprises 13 residues. Germline assignment: CDR1 LNHDA and CDR2 SQIVND (reference sequence). V lost 6 bases, J lost 5 bases, and 11 bases lay in between. CDR3 loop: CASRRLSNNEQFF. The CDR3 region has the DNA TGTGCCAGTAGACGACTTAGCAACAATGAGCAGTTCTTC.

V gene TRBV6-5 combines with J gene TRBJ2-5, with D possibly TRBD2 on 5 matching bases. CDR3 length: 16 amino acids. The V end was cut by 0 bases, the J end by 3 bases, with 14 bases between. The germline gives CDR1 MNHEY, CDR2 SVGAGI. The CDR3 DNA sequence: TGTGCCAGCAGTTACTCGATGTGGACTGCAAAAGAGACCCAGTACTTC. This gives the protein CASSYSMWTAKETQYF.

This chain uses TRBV4-3 with TRBJ2-7; TRBD2 matches 7 bases. The J segment lost 2 bases and the V segment lost 0 bases, leaving 4 bases of the junction unmatched. Per germline, CDR1 LGHNA and CDR2 YSLEER. The CDR3 totals 15 residues. The CDR3 nucleotides read TGCGCCAGCAGCCAAGATCCTAGCGGACCCTACGAGCAGTACTTC. Amino acids: CASSQDPSGPYEQYF.

The gene calls are TRBV19 and TRBJ2-3, with D possibly TRBD2 on 5 matching bases. The CDR3 has 12 residues. Trimming removed 8 bases from V and 3 bases from J, with 9 bases in between. Germline CDR1 is LNHDA and CDR2 is SQIVND (reference sequence). In nucleotides, the CDR3 is TGTGCCAGTGGAGGACCTACAGATACGCAGTATTTT. Its translation is CASGGPTDTQYF.

The chain has TRBV7-9 and TRBJ1-1, with a tentative D call TRBD1 (6 bases). The CDR3 is 13 amino acids. Trimming removed 7 bases at V and 6 bases at J, with 15 bases between. CDR1 and CDR2 from the germline V gene are SEHNR and FQNEAQ (reference sequence). CDR3 in DNA: TGTGCCAGCACCCAAGCAGGGGAAGCTGAAGCTTTCTTT. This gives the protein CASTQAGEAEAFF.

The genes are TRBV4-2 and TRBJ2-1, with TRBD1 identical over 7 bases. The V and J ends lost 5 bases and 7 bases, in that order; junction bases with no gene match: 11. Germline-derived CDR1 and CDR2 are LGHNA and YNFKEQ. The CDR3 has 15 residues. The CDR3 sequence is CASSKGGDRENEQFF. The DNA for the CDR3 is TGTGCCAGCAGCAAAGGGGGCGACAGGGAGAATGAGCAGTTCTTC.

V gene TRBV20-1 combines with J gene TRBJ1-1; D call uncertain. The V gene lost 3 bases and the J gene lost 7 bases, with 3 bases spanning the gap. Germline lookup yields CDR1 DFQATT and CDR2 SNEGSKA (reference sequence). The CDR3 is 9 residues long. As DNA, the CDR3 is TGCAGTGCTAGGAGTGAAGCTTTCTTT. It yields the protein CSARSEAFF.

The J gene is TRBJ1-1, the V gene TRBV5-5; the match to TRBD1 covers 8 bases. The germline CDR1 and CDR2 sequences are SGHKS and YYEKEE (reference sequence). CDR3 length: 14 residues. The junction had 3 bases not matched to a gene; V was cut back by 1 base and J by 4 bases. The CDR3 DNA sequence: TGTGCCAGCAGCTTGTATACAGGGGGCACTGAAGCTTTCTTT. Protein sequence: CASSLYTGGTEAFF.

The chain employs TRBV11-1 and TRBJ2-3, with 12 positions matching TRBD2. Per the germline V gene, CDR1 is SGHAT and CDR2 is FQDESV (reference sequence). V was pared by 5 bases and J by 7 bases, with 10 bases of the junction left unmatched. CDR3 length: 16 amino acids. In DNA form, the CDR3 reads TGTGCCAGCAGCAGGATGACTAGCGGGGGAGCCAATACGCAGTATTTT. Translation gives CASSRMTSGGANTQYF.

The chain employs TRBV6-5 and TRBJ2-1, with 11 bases identical to TRBD1. In germline, CDR1 is MNHEY, CDR2 SVGAGI. V lost 6 bases and J lost 7; bases outside the gene matches: 5. CDR3 length equals 14 residues. The CDR3 DNA reads TGTGCCAGCAGCGGACAGGGGGCGCGTAATGAGCAGTTCTTC. Residues: CASSGQGARNEQFF.

The chain recombines TRBV2 with TRBJ2-7; a possible D gene is TRBD2 (6 bases). The CDR3 runs to 15 residues. The germline V gene has CDR1 SNHLY and CDR2 FYNNEI. The germline V and J ends were trimmed by 6 bases and 6 bases, with 21 bases remaining between them. This chain's CDR3 is CASSRIGSGGREQYF. The DNA for the CDR3 is TGTGCCAGCAGCAGGATCGGGTCCGGGGGACGCGAGCAGTACTTC.